Sequencing of this TCR beta chain was carried out in a study of blood T cell repertoires in COVID-19. Sequencing was performed with immunoSEQ multiplex PCR; in TCRdb, only in-frame clones are kept and a portion is missing. The profile covers 250,000 to 350,000 clones, with roughly 80% appearing a single time and about a sixth taken by the ten largest. The length of the CDR3 is 14 residues. V lost 6 bases and J lost 0, with 11 bases in between. Germline CDR1 reads MNHEY; CDR2 reads SVGAGI. The gene calls are TRBV6-5 and TRBJ1-1, with TRBD1 as a possible D gene (6 bases). This clonotype was obtained from a person aged 65-85 years with COVID-19, enrolled during active disease. Source material: peripheral blood. CDR3 in DNA: TGTGCCAGCAGACCAGGACAGATGAACACTGAAGCTTTCTTT. Translating it yields CASRPGQMNTEAFF.